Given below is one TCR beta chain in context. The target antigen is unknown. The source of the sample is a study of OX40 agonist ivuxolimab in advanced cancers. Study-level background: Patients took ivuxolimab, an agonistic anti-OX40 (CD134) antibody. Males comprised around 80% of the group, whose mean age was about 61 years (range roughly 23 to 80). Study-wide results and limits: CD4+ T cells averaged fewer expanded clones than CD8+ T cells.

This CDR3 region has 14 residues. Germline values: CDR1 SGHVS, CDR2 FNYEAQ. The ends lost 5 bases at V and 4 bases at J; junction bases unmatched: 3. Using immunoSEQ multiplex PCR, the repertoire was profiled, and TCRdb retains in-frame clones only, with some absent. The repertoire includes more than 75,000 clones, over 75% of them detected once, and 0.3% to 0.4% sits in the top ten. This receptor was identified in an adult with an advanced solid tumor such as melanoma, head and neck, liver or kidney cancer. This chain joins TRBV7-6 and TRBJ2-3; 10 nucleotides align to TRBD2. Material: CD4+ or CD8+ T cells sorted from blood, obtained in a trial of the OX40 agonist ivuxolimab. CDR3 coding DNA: TGTGCCAGCAGCGCTAGCGGGAGCGCAGATACGCAGTATTTT. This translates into CASSASGSADTQYF.